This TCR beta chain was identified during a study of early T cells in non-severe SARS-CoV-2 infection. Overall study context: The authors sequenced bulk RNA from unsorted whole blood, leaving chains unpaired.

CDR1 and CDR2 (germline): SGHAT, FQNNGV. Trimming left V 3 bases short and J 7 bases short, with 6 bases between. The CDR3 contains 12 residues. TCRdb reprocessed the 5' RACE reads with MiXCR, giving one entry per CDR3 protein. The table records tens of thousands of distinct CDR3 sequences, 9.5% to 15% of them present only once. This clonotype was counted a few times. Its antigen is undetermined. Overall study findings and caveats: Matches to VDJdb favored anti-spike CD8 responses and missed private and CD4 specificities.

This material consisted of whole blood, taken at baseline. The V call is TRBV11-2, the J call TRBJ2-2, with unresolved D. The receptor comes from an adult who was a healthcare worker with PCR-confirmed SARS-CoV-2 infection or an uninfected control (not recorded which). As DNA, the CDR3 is TGTGCCAGCAGCTTCAGCTTCGGGGAGCTGTTTTTT. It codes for CASSFSFGELFF.